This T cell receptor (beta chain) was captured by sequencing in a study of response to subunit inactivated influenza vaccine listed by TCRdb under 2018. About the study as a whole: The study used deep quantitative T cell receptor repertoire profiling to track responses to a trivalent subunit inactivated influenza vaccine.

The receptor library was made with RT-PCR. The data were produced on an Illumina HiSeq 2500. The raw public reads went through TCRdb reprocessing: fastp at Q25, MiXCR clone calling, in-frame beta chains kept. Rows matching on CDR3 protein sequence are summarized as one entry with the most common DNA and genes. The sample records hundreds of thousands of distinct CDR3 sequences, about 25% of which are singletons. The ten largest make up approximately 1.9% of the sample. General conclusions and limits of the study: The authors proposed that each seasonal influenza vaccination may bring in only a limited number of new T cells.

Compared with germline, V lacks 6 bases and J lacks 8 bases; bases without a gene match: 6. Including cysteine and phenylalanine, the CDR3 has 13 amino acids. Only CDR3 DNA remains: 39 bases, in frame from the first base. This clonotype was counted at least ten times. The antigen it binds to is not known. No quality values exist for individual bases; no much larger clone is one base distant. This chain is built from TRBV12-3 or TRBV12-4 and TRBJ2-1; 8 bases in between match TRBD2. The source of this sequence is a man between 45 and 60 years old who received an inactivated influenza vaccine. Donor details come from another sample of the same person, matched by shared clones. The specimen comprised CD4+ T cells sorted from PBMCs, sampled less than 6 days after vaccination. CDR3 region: CASRRAGVHEQFF. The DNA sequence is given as TGTGCCAGCAGGCGAGCGGGAGTCCATGAGCAGTTCTTC.